The entry that follows covers one T cell receptor (beta chain) sequence. Its antigen is unknown. Between the trimmed V and J ends, which lost 4 bases and 1 base, there was a span of 10 bases. The CDR3 extends over 14 amino acids. One entry per CDR3 protein, called by TCRdb with MiXCR from the RT-PCR reads. The sample records roughly 500,000 distinct CDR3 sequences, 25% being singletons. These data belong to a study of response to subunit inactivated influenza vaccine. General study results and limits: The authors proposed limited new T cell recruitment per seasonal influenza vaccination.

The chain couples TRBV12-3 or TRBV12-4 to TRBJ2-5; D is uncertain. Sequencing used CD4+ T cells sorted from PBMCs, obtained around 5 days after vaccination. This TCR came from a man in his fifties or sixties who received an inactivated influenza vaccine. The CDR3 is CASSSRSVQETQYF. Here the CDR3 DNA reads TGTGCCAGCAGTTCCCGGTCAGTCCAAGAGACCCAGTACTTC.